The entry below describes one T cell receptor beta chain. Its antigen is still unknown. No qualities accompany the bases; no much larger clone lies one base away. Using the deep immunoSEQ assay, TCR CDR3 regions were amplified from genomic DNA by multiplex PCR. Extracted genomic DNA from each cell subset was spread evenly across all wells of several immunoSEQ 96-well plates, with each plate serving as a replicate. Each replicate PCR for sorted subsets received about 210 ng genomic DNA, equal to about 30,000 T cell genomes. Purified libraries were quantified with a Qubit 3.0 fluorometer, sized on a Bioanalyzer 2100, and re-quantified with the KAPA Library Quantification kit. Every immunoSEQ 96-well plate was sequenced on a separate single-read 150-cycle Illumina NextSeq 550 flow cell. The source study handled its data this way. Because the immunoSEQ output included only junctional sequences and no quality scores, the filtering could not be the same as the filtering used for full-length reads. Sequences were annotated with PyIR, a Python wrapper for IgBLAST v1.9, using IMGT germline references to assign V/J genes and CDR3. Reads were removed for weak V/J assignments (E-value above 1e-6), missing CDR3, stop codons, out-of-frame junctions, or ambiguous translated residues. A V3J clonotype was defined by an identical inferred V gene, J gene, and CDR3 amino acid sequence. Percentage overlap between repertoires was calculated by dividing the number of shared unique clonotypes by the size of the smaller repertoire. RTK rarefaction, the Chao1 estimator, and Recon v2.1 estimates of unobserved clonotypes were used to assess repertoire richness. Generation probabilities were computed with OLGA for all TCRbeta clonotypes obtained by the gDNA method from a handful of donors. The source is immuneACCESS, and TCRdb retained only in-frame sequences with V and J called. Part of the clones is not carried over; for the studies checked, unresolved V genes explain less than half of this, and the remainder is unexplained. V and J calls and clone size come straight from that table; D and trimming were deduced from the DNA. The sample table shows roughly 810,000 clones, and around 96% are seen once. The ten largest clonotypes hold less than 0.25% of the sample.

This record belongs to a study of shared clonotypes between healthy human individuals (dated by TCRdb to about 2020). About the full investigation: A couple of women and a few men aged 18 to 49 years were included in the cohort. For each donor, CD4 naive and CD4 memory were each given three plates, CD8 naive was given two plates, and CD8 memory was given one plate. Libraries were prepared and TCR repertoires were sequenced by different laboratories using diverse techniques, in order to increase sequencing depth and limit assay-specific biases. To estimate repertoire size and how much clonotypes are shared between individuals, the study performed deep sequencing of blood TCR repertoires from a handful of healthy adults. Leukapheresis yielded between about 0.85 and 10 billion PBMCs per donor. Points the paper makes about the study in general: When a handful of donors were compared, the shared fraction of clonotypes was about 5% for naive CD4, 3.5% to 4% for naive CD8, 2% to 2.5% for memory CD4, and roughly 0.43% for memory CD8. Sampling was limited to blood, and TCR repertoires in tissue likely differ from TCR repertoires in blood. Incomplete sequencing was indicated by rarefaction of sorted-subset datasets, despite the large sequencing depth. Compared with non-shared clonotypes, the clonotypes found in all four sorted-subset donors had higher generation probabilities. Because the study included only a small number of donors, the genetic and exposure-history diversity represented was limited. Naive subsets generally had larger estimated clonotype richness than memory subsets did. Based on pairwise subsampling, the degree of clonotype sharing among donors was expected to be affected by sequencing depth.

CD8 naive samples were obtained by positive selection for CCR7 among CD45RO-negative cells, yielding a CD45RA+CCR7+ population from which TemRA cells were excluded. The donors were healthy, HIV-negative adults with no recently reported acute infections or vaccinations. Every donor was a Caucasian adult living in Nashville, Tennessee, USA. After blood collection by leukapheresis, PBMCs were isolated using Ficoll-Histopaque density gradient centrifugation and then cryopreserved in the vapor phase of liquid nitrogen. Purity and quantity of every magnetically sorted T cell population were checked by analytical flow cytometry. Genomic DNA was isolated from each sorted fraction and quantified by UV absorbance on a Nanodrop 2000c. The V end loses 5 bases and the J end loses 4 bases, and a stretch of 17 bases separates them. From the germline V gene, CDR1 is SGHAT and CDR2 is FQNNGV. Counted from cysteine to phenylalanine, this CDR3 has 15 amino acids. The entry retains the CDR3 DNA only, 45 bases that are in frame from base 1.

The TCR originated in a man aged 25 to 40 in good health. Specimen: naive CD8+ T cells sorted from blood. The cell subset or site label here, explained by the study, means: CD45RA+CCR7+. This sequence uses TRBV11-2 and TRBJ1-1; a confident D gene designation cannot be given. The nucleotide sequence reads TGTGCCAGCAGCCTAAGGACCTGGGGTGGCACTGAAGCTTTCTTT. This yields the protein CASSLRTWGGTEAFF.